This T cell receptor beta chain was identified during a study of blood T cell repertoires in COVID-19. Background on the study: Sites in the United States, Italy and Spain provided acute and convalescent COVID-19 samples.

Repertoires were generated with immunoSEQ multiplex PCR, while TCRdb's copy carries only in-frame clones and drops some. The sample lists some 96,000 clones, approximately 89% seen once, with approximately 2.2% in the top ten. V lost 4 bases and J lost 5, with 15 bases in between. The CDR3 is 14 amino acids. Germline CDR1 SQVTM, CDR2 ANQGSEA. The rearrangement links TRBV29-1 to TRBJ2-1; a possible D gene is TRBD2 (6 bases). Sequencing was carried out using peripheral blood. The origin of this receptor is a man aged 50 to 59 with active COVID-19. CDR3 sequence reads: CSVVLGGRNNEQFF. CDR3 nucleotides: TGCAGCGTTGTACTCGGGGGACGAAACAATGAGCAGTTCTTC.